This note documents a single T cell receptor beta chain sequence. The CDR3 is made up of 12 amino acids. V lost 1 base and J 1 base, leaving 4 bases between the germline ends. Per germline, CDR1 SQVTM and CDR2 ANQGSEA. Produced via immunoSEQ multiplex PCR; TCRdb's table is partial and in-frame only. The sample consists of more than 200,000 clones, approximately 89% of them appearing once. This specimen belongs to a study of blood T cell repertoires in COVID-19. This TCR derives from a woman aged 30 to 39 with COVID-19, enrolled during active disease. The material sequenced was peripheral blood. The V and J genes are TRBV29-1 and TRBJ2-5; D is undetermined. For the CDR3, the DNA is TGCAGCGTTGAAGGCAGCCAAGAGACCCAGTACTTC. This sequence encodes CSVEGSQETQYF. Based on the CDR3 plus reference TRBV29-1 and TRBJ2-5, the full variable domain is SAVISQKPSRDICQRGTSLTIQCQVDSQVTMMFWYRQQPGQSLTLIATANQGSEATYESGFVIDKFPISRPNLTFSTLTVSNMSPEDSSIYLCSVEGSQETQYFGPGTRLLVL.